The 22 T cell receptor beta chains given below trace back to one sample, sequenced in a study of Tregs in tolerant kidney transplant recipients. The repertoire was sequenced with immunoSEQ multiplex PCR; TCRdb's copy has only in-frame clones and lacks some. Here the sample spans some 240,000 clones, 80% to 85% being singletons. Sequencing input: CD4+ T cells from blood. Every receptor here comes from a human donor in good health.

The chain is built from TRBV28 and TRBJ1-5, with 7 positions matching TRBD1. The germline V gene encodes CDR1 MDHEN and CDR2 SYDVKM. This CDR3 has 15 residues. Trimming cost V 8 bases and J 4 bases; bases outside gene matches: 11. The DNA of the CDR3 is TGTGCCAGCTCGCTCAGGGACAGATTTAATCAGCCCCAGCATTTT. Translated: CASSLRDRFNQPQHF.

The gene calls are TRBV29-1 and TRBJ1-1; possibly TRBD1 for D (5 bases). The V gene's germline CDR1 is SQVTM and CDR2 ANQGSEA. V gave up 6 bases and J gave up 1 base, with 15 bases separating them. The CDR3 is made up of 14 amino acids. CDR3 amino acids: CSVSRDTGNTEAFF. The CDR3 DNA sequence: TGCAGCGTCAGTCGAGACACAGGGAACACTGAAGCTTTCTTT.

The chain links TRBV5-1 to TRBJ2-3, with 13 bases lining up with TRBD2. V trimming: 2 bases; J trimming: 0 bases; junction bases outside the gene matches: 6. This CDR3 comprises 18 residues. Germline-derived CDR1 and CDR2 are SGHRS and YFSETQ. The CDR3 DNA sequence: TGCGCCAGCAGCTTCGGACTAGCGGGAGCGGCTAGCACAGATACGCAGTATTTT. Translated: CASSFGLAGAASTDTQYF.

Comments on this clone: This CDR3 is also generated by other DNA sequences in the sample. This CDR3 reads CASSLDRGKAAFF. CDR3 nucleotide sequence: TGTGCCAGCAGCCTGGACAGGGGAAAGGCAGCCTTCTTT. The chain recombines TRBV6-5 with TRBJ1-1, with 9 bases lining up with TRBD1. Germline V gene data show CDR1 as MNHEY and CDR2 as SVGAGI. J lost 14 bases, V lost 6 bases, and 13 bases had no gene match. CDR3 length: 13 residues.

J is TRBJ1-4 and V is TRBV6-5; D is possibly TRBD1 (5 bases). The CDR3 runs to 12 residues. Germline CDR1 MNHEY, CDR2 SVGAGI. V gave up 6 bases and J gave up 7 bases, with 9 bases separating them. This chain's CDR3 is CASRGAGEKLFF. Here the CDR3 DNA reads TGTGCCAGCAGAGGGGCAGGTGAAAAACTGTTTTTT.

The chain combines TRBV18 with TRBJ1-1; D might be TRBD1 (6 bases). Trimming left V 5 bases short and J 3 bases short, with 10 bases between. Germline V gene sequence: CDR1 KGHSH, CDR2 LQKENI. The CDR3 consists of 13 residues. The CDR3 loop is CASSRDIDTEAFF. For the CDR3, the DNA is TGTGCCAGCTCAAGGGACATTGACACTGAAGCTTTCTTT. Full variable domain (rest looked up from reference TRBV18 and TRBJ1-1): NAGVMQNPRHLVRRRGQEARLRCSPMKGHSHVYWYRQLPEEGLKFMVYLQKENIIDESGMPKERFSAEFPKEGPSILRIQQVVRGDSAAYFCASSRDIDTEAFFGQGTRLTVV.

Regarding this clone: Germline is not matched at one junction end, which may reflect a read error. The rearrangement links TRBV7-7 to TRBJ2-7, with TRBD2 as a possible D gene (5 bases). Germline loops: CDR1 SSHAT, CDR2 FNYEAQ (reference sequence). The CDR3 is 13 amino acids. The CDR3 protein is CASSFRGSYEQYF. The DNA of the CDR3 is TGTGCTAGCAGCTTTCGGGGATCCTACGAGCAGTACTTC.

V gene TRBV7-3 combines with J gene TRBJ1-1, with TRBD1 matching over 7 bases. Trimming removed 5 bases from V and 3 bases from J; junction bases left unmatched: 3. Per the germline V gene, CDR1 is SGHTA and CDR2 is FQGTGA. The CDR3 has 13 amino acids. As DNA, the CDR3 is TGTGCCAGCAGCGTAGACAGGGACACTGAAGCTTTCTTT. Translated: CASSVDRDTEAFF. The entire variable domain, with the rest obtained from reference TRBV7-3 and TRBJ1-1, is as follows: GAGVSQTPSNKVTEKGKYVELRCDPISGHTALYWYRQSLGQGPEFLIYFQGTGAADDSGLPNDRFFAVRPEGSVSTLKIQRTERGDSAVYLCASSVDRDTEAFFGQGTRLTVV.

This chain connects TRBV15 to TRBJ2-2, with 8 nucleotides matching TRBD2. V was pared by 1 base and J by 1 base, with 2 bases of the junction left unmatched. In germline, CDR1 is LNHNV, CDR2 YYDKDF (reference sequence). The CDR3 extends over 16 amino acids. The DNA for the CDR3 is TGTGCCACCAGCAGAGTTAGCGGGGTGAACACCGGGGAGCTGTTTTTT. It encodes CATSRVSGVNTGELFF.

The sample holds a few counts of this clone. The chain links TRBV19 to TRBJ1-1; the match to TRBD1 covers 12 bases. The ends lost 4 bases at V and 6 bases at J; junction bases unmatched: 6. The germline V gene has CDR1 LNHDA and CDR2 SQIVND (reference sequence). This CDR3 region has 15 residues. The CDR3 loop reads CASSRGQGAKAEAFF. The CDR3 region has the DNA TGTGCCAGTAGTAGGGGACAGGGGGCCAAGGCTGAAGCTTTCTTT.

CDR3 DNA: TGTGCCAGCACCCGGGACAGGCGGGATGAGCAGTTCTTC. Amino acids: CASTRDRRDEQFF. J is TRBJ2-1 and V is TRBV25-1; TRBD1 agrees at 8 bases. Germline trimming cut 7 bases from V and 8 bases from J; bases unmatched to any gene: 7. The CDR3 loop spans 13 amino acids. Germline CDR1 and CDR2: MGHDK and SYGVNS.

This CDR3 is CASSLSGSYNEQFF. The CDR3 DNA sequence: TGTGCCAGCAGCTTGTCGGGCTCCTACAATGAGCAGTTCTTC. The chain joins TRBV5-8 to TRBJ2-1, with D uncertain. CDR3 length: 14 amino acids. V shed 1 base and J shed 0 bases, with 5 bases lying between them. Germline values: CDR1 SGHTS, CDR2 YDEGEE.

The CDR3 nucleotides read TGTGCCAGCAGTTCCTCGGCGGGCTGGGCCTCCTACGAGCAGTACTTC. It encodes CASSSSAGWASYEQYF. The chain has TRBV27 and TRBJ2-7; TRBD2 might be the D (5 bases). CDR1 is MNHEY, CDR2 SMNVEV, per germline (reference sequence). The CDR3 contains 16 residues. V shed 4 bases and J shed 0 bases, with 16 bases lying between them.

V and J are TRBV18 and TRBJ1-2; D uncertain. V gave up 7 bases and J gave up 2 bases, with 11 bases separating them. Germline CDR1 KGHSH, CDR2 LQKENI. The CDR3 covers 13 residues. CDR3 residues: CASFKGPNYGYTF. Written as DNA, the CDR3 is TGTGCCAGCTTCAAGGGCCCGAACTATGGCTACACCTTC.

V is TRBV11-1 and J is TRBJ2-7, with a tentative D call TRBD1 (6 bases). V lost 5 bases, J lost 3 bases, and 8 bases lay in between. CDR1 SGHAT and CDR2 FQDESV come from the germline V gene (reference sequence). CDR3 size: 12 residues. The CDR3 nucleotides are TGTGCCAGCAGCCGGACAGTCTACGAGCAGTACTTC. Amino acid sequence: CASSRTVYEQYF.

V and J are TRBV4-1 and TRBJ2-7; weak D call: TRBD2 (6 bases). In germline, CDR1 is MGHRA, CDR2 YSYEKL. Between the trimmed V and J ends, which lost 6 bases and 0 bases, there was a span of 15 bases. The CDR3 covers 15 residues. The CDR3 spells CASRPGSALSYEQYF. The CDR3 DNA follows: TGCGCCAGCAGGCCCGGGAGCGCCCTCTCCTACGAGCAGTACTTC.

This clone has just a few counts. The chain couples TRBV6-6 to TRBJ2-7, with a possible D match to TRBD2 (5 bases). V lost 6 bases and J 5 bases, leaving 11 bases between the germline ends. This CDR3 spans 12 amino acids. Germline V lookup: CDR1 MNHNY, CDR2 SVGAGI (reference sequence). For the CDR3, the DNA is TGTGCCAGCAGAATAGCGAGCAACGAGCAGTACTTC. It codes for CASRIASNEQYF.

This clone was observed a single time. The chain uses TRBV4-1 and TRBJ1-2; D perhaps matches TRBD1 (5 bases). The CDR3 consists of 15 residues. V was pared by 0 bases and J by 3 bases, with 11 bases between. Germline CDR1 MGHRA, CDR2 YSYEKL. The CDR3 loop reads CASSQEGGKDYGYTF. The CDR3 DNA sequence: TGCGCCAGCAGCCAAGAGGGGGGGAAGGACTATGGCTACACCTTC.

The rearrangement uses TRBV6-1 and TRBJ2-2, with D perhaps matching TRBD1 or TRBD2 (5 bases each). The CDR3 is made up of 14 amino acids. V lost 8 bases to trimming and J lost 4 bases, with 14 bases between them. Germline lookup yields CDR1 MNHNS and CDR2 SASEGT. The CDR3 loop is CASALLGTTGELFF. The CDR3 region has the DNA TGTGCCAGCGCATTACTAGGGACCACCGGGGAGCTGTTTTTT.

The CDR3 reads CASSIDPRSYEQYF. DNA of the CDR3: TGTGCCAGTAGTATAGATCCCCGGTCCTACGAGCAGTACTTC. The V call is TRBV19, the J call TRBJ2-7; D call uncertain. This CDR3 region has 14 residues. The ends were cut back, 0 bases at V and 1 base at J, with 7 bases in the middle. The V gene's germline CDR1 is LNHDA and CDR2 SQIVND (reference sequence). Variable domain in full (rest from reference TRBV19 and TRBJ2-7): DGGITQSPKYLFRKEGQNVTLSCEQNLNHDAMYWYRQDPGQGLRLIYYSQIVNDFQKGDIAEGYSVSREKKESFPLTVTSAQKNPTAFYLCASSIDPRSYEQYFGPGTRLTVT.

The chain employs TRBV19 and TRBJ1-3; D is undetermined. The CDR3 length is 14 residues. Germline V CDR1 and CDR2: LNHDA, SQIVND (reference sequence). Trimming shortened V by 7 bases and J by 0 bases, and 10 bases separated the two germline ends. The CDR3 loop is CASIKAISGNTIYF. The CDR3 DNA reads TGTGCCAGTATTAAAGCAATCTCTGGAAACACCATATATTTT.

The CDR3 DNA is TGTGCCAGCAGCGGCGAACAGGGGAGCGAGCAGTACTTC. The encoded protein is CASSGEQGSEQYF. The rearrangement joins TRBV5-4 to TRBJ2-7, with 7 bases identical to TRBD1. The V segment lost 4 bases and the J segment 6 bases; nucleotides outside the gene matches: 7. CDR3 size: 13 residues. In germline, CDR1 is SGHNT, CDR2 YYREEE (reference sequence).